Shown below are 19 T cell receptor beta chains from a single sample sequenced in a study of read filtering for tumor transcriptome and immune sequencing. The library was built from roughly 400 ng RNA with molecular barcoded adaptors for alpha/delta and beta/gamma chains. TCRdb processed the reads anew with MiXCR; each CDR3 protein has one entry. The top ten hold roughly 41% of the sample, which has some 62,000 distinct CDR3 sequences, over 11% seen once. Sequencing input: a population of CD138-negative cells sorted from bone marrow. The receptor source for this set is a donor at least 40 years old with multiple myeloma.

This clonotype was observed at least ten times. The chain combines TRBV20-1 with TRBJ1-3, with D uncertain. Germline CDR1 is DFQATT and CDR2 is SNEGSKA (reference sequence). V was clipped by 6 bases and J by 0 bases, with 18 bases between them. The CDR3 is 16 amino acids. The CDR3 sequence is CSAQKEAFPSGNTIYF. CDR3 sequence (DNA): TGCAGTGCCCAGAAAGAGGCATTTCCCTCTGGAAACACCATATATTTT.

This clonotype was seen at least ten times. The V gene is TRBV29-1, the J gene TRBJ2-1; D not certain. The V and J ends lost 7 bases and 6 bases respectively, with 7 bases between them. CDR1 SQVTM and CDR2 ANQGSEA come from the germline V gene. The CDR3 totals 10 residues. The CDR3 loop is CSGKANEQFF. CDR3 in DNA: TGCAGCGGAAAAGCCAATGAGCAGTTCTTC.

The J gene is TRBJ1-5, the V gene TRBV29-1; no firm D call. Trimming removed 7 bases at V and 4 bases at J, with 11 bases between. The CDR3 has 12 residues. The germline gives CDR1 SQVTM, CDR2 ANQGSEA. CDR3 nucleotide sequence: TGCAGCGCTCAGGAGGGAAATCAGCCCCAGCATTTT. This sequence encodes CSAQEGNQPQHF. The whole variable domain, remainder taken from reference TRBV29-1 and TRBJ1-5, is SAVISQKPSRDICQRGTSLTIQCQVDSQVTMMFWYRQQPGQSLTLIATANQGSEATYESGFVIDKFPISRPNLTFSTLTVSNMSPEDSSIYLCSAQEGNQPQHFGDGTRLSIL.

This clonotype was counted ten times or more. As DNA, the CDR3 is TGTGCCAGCGCAAAGCAAGATACGCAGTATTTT. The encoded protein is CASAKQDTQYF. The chain links TRBV18 to TRBJ2-3; D unresolved. The CDR3 spans 11 residues. With 8 bases removed from V and 5 bases from J, the gap between germline ends came to 8 bases. Germline lookup yields CDR1 KGHSH and CDR2 LQKENI. The variable domain in full, completed from reference TRBV18 and TRBJ2-3, reads NAGVMQNPRHLVRRRGQEARLRCSPMKGHSHVYWYRQLPEEGLKFMVYLQKENIIDESGMPKERFSAEFPKEGPSILRIQQVVRGDSAAYFCASAKQDTQYFGPGTRLTVL.

This clonotype was found many times. This chain's CDR3 is CASSLAGGTETQYF. CDR3 DNA: TGTGCCAGCAGTTTAGCGGGAGGTACGGAGACCCAGTACTTC. The chain has TRBV6-1 and TRBJ2-5, with 10 bases matching TRBD2. After removal of 5 bases from V and 5 bases from J, the junction contained 5 bases not matched to a gene. The CDR3 runs to 14 residues. The V gene's germline CDR1 is MNHNS and CDR2 SASEGT.

Remarks on this clonotype: A read error may produce the germline difference seen at one junction end. The CDR3 sequence is CASRPEGTESFYGQYF. The DNA of the CDR3 is TGCGCCAGCAGACCCGAAGGGACGGAGTCGTTCTACGGGCAGTACTTC. V and J are TRBV4-1 and TRBJ2-7; tentatively, D is TRBD1 or TRBD2 (5 bases each). The CDR3 consists of 16 residues. Germline lookup yields CDR1 MGHRA and CDR2 YSYEKL.

As to this clonotype: A much larger clone lies a single base off, so this may be a read error. The chain uses TRBV30 and TRBJ2-3; no reliable D call. The CDR3 contains 13 residues. Germline assignment: CDR1 GTSNPN and CDR2 SVGIG (reference sequence). For the CDR3, the DNA is TGTGCCTGGAGTTCGGGCACCACAGATACGCTGTATTTT. This gives the protein CAWSSGTTDTLYF.

This clonotype was seen ten or more times. The chain uses TRBV5-1 and TRBJ2-1; tentatively, D is TRBD1 (5 bases). The CDR3 totals 17 residues. Trimming removed 5 bases at V and 4 bases at J, with 22 bases between. Germline V lookup: CDR1 SGHRS, CDR2 YFSETQ. In nucleotides, the CDR3 is TGCGCCAGCAGTTCCCCCAACAGGAAGCCAACGTACAATGAGCAGTTCTTC. This translates into CASSSPNRKPTYNEQFF.

Ten or more counts support this clonotype. V and J are TRBV12-3 or TRBV12-4 and TRBJ2-7; D unresolved. The CDR3 runs 13 residues. Between the trimmed V and J ends, which lost 5 bases and 2 bases, there was a span of 10 bases. The CDR3: CASSPPGPYEQYF. CDR3 DNA: TGTGCCAGCAGTCCCCCGGGCCCCTACGAGCAGTACTTC.

This clonotype was counted many times. The CDR3: CASSLSGRGYNEQFF. CDR3 bases: TGTGCCAGCAGCCTTAGCGGGAGAGGCTACAATGAGCAGTTCTTC. This sequence joins TRBV7-9 and TRBJ2-1, with 9 bases fitting TRBD2. The CDR3 spans 15 residues. The trim removed 5 bases at V and 3 bases at J, leaving 5 bases unmatched. CDR1 and CDR2 (germline): SEHNR, FQNEAQ (reference sequence).

About this clonotype itself: The likely explanation is a read error, given a far larger clone one base away. The chain uses TRBV12-3 or TRBV12-4 and TRBJ1-1; D not certain. The CDR3 totals 14 residues. The chain's CDR3 is CASSPDTGNTGAFF. CDR3 DNA sequence: TGTGCCAGCAGCCCCGACACGGGGAACACTGGAGCTTTCTTT.

In its sample, this clonotype was seen a few times. This chain connects TRBV3-1 to TRBJ2-7; D ambiguous. The CDR3 has 12 residues. Trimming stripped 4 bases from V and 10 bases from J, with 14 bases between. Germline-derived CDR1 and CDR2 are LGHDT and YNNKEL (reference sequence). CDR3 protein: CASSRGSRPQYF. In DNA form, the CDR3 reads TGTGCCAGCAGCCGCGGCTCAAGACCACAGTACTTC.

This clonotype was observed at least ten times. The gene calls are TRBV11-2 and TRBJ2-3; 7 bases line up with TRBD1. The CDR3 runs to 16 residues. J gave up 2 bases and V 5 bases, and 10 bases lay outside the gene matches. From germline, CDR1 is SGHAT and CDR2 FQNNGV. The CDR3 loop is CASSPGTVRATDTQYF. CDR3 nucleotides: TGTGCCAGCAGCCCGGGGACAGTCCGTGCCACAGATACGCAGTATTTT.

This clonotype was seen more than once but under ten times. This chain connects TRBV6-2 or TRBV6-3 to TRBJ2-4; 8 bases map to TRBD2. From germline, CDR1 is MNHEY and CDR2 SVGEGT. The CDR3 contains 14 residues. Trimming cost V 6 bases and J 4 bases; bases outside gene matches: 5. CDR3 coding DNA: TGTGCCAGCAGCAGAGCGGGAGAGAAAAACATTCAGTACTTC. Residues: CASSRAGEKNIQYF.

Ten or more counts support this clonotype. The chain uses TRBV20-1 and TRBJ2-3, with D possibly matching TRBD1 (6 bases). The CDR3 spans 15 residues. Germline CDR1 is DFQATT and CDR2 is SNEGSKA (reference sequence). The V end lost 3 bases, the J end lost 2 bases, and 15 bases lay between the germline ends. CDR3 nucleotides: TGCAGTGCTAGTCGAAACCAGGGGATCACAGATACGCAGTATTTT. Translating it yields CSASRNQGITDTQYF.

The chain has TRBV20-1 and TRBJ1-1; D is ambiguous. Germline CDR1 reads DFQATT; CDR2 reads SNEGSKA (reference sequence). The CDR3 is made up of 12 amino acids. CDR3: CRADRWDTEAFF. Written as DNA, the CDR3 is TGCAGGGCAGACCGGTGGGACACTGAAGCTTTCTTT.

On this clonotype itself: Germline is not matched at one junction end, which may reflect a read error. The chain recombines TRBV28 with TRBJ2-6; 7 nucleotides match TRBD1. The V gene's germline CDR1 is MDHEN and CDR2 SYDVKM. This CDR3 comprises 16 residues. CDR3 region: CASSLPTGSGASVLTF. The CDR3, as DNA: TGTGCCAGCAGTTTACCGACAGGGTCTGGGGCCAGCGTCCTGACTTTC.

This clonotype was detected many times. The J gene is TRBJ2-1, the V gene TRBV10-3, with 14 bases matching TRBD2. V trimming: 6 bases; J trimming: 5 bases; junction bases outside the gene matches: 6. CDR3 length: 16 amino acids. Germline CDR1 ENHRY, CDR2 SYGVKD. The CDR3 nucleotides are TGTGCCATCAGGGGGACTAGCGGGAGCCTAAACAATGAGCAGTTCTTC. This sequence encodes CAIRGTSGSLNNEQFF.

The chain employs TRBV27 and TRBJ2-3; D is unclear. V was clipped by 5 bases and J by 0 bases, with 6 bases between them. Looked up from germline, CDR1 is MNHEY and CDR2 is SMNVEV (reference sequence). The CDR3 has 13 amino acids. DNA for the CDR3: TGTGCCAGCAGTATCCTCAGCACAGATACGCAGTATTTT. Amino acids: CASSILSTDTQYF.